The rows below give T cell receptor beta chains drawn from one sample of a study of human T cells and chemical hapten exposure. TCRdb processed the RACE reads anew with MiXCR; each CDR3 protein has one entry. The top ten clones hold 11% to 15% of a sample with approximately 52,000 distinct CDR3 sequences, about 9.2% of them seen once. The source was whole blood, collected in connection with sensitization to the hapten diphenylcyclopropenone (DPC). The receptor set was obtained from a woman aged 40 to 50 with alopecia areata. Some clones in this sample may be carry-over from other donors' samples. CDR3s include the opening cysteine and the closing phenylalanine or tryptophan. D genes are given only for firm matches. Expanded clones are given a class, and other clones once, few, many or no size at all.

>TRBV7-2|TRBJ1-6|-|many
TGTGCCAGCAGCTTACGGTTTAACAGGCGAAATTCACCCCTCCACTTT
CASSLRFNRRNSPLHF
>TRBV20-1|TRBJ1-5|-|many
TGCAGTGCTGCTAACCGGATCAATCAGCCCCAGCATTTT
CSAANRINQPQHF
>TRBV18|TRBJ2-3|-|many
TGTGCCAGCTCACCACAGGGCTATAGCACAGATACGCAGTATTTT
CASSPQGYSTDTQYF
>TRBV5-1|TRBJ1-5|TRBD1|few
TGCGCCAGCAGCTACGATTACAGGGGACAGCCCCAGCATTTT
CASSYDYRGQPQHF
>TRBV4-2|TRBJ1-1|-|few
TGTGCCAGCAGCCAAGAAGGGACGTTGAACACTGAAGCTTTCTTT
CASSQEGTLNTEAFF
>TRBV4-3|TRBJ1-6|-|-
TGCGCCAGCAGCCACGGGAGCAATTCACCCCTCCACTTT
CASSHGSNSPLHF
>TRBV28|TRBJ2-2|TRBD2|many
TGTGCCAGCCACTTTCGGACTAGCGGGGGTGGGACCGGGGAGCTGTTTTTT
CASHFRTSGGGTGELFF
>TRBV4-1|TRBJ2-7|-|few
TGCGCCAGCAGCCAAGTAACAGCCTACGAGCAGTACTTC
CASSQVTAYEQYF
>TRBV6-5|TRBJ2-2|-|many
TGTGCCAGCAGTTACTTAGGCAGTAAGGGCACCGGGGAGCTGTTTTTT
CASSYLGSKGTGELFF
>TRBV18|TRBJ2-7|TRBD1|many
TGTGCCAGCTCACCAGGGACAGGGACTACCTACGAGCAGTACTTC
CASSPGTGTTYEQYF
>TRBV12-3/TRBV12-4|TRBJ2-7|TRBD2|-
TGTGCCAGCAGTCAGCGGGGGGCCGCCGCTATGCAGTACTTC
CASSQRGAAAMQYF
>TRBV4-2|TRBJ2-2|-|many
TGTGCCAGCAGAAGAGGACAGCAGAACACCGGGGAGCTGTTTTTT
CASRRGQQNTGELFF
>TRBV7-6|TRBJ1-5|TRBD1|many
TGTGCCAGCAGCCTATCTTGGGGACAGGGACCTTATAGCAATCAGCCCCAGCATTTT
CASSLSWGQGPYSNQPQHF
>TRBV11-2|TRBJ1-3|-|many
TGTGCCAGCAGCTTTGGAGGGAAAAACACCATATATTTT
CASSFGGKNTIYF
>TRBV28|TRBJ2-3|-|-
TGTGCCAGCAGTTACAACGCAAAGGGAGGCGGACAGGACCACCCCCCAGATACGCAGTATTTT
CASSYNAKGGGQDHPPDTQYF
>TRBV9|TRBJ2-1|TRBD2|many
TGTGCCAGCAGCGTAGATTTTAGCGGGGGGAAACTTGAGCAGTTCTTC
CASSVDFSGGKLEQFF
>TRBV9|TRBJ2-3|TRBD1|-
TGTGCCAGCAGCGGTGGACAGGGAGATACGCAGTATTTT
CASSGGQGDTQYF
>TRBV7-2|TRBJ1-2|-|-
TGTGCCAGCAGCCCAACGGGGCTCGATGGCTACACCTTC
CASSPTGLDGYTF
>TRBV7-2|TRBJ2-1|-|-
TGTGCCAGCAGCCCCCCCCCGAGTTACAATGAGCTGTTCTTC
CASSPPPSYNELFF
>TRBV4-1|TRBJ2-1|TRBD1|many
TGCGCCAGCAGCCAAGATACAGGGGGTGAGCAGTTCTTC
CASSQDTGGEQFF
>TRBV6-1|TRBJ1-1|-|many
TGTGCCAGCATGAGAGAGAACACTGAAGCTTTCTTT
CASMRENTEAFF
>TRBV6-4|TRBJ2-5|-|-
TGTGCCAGCAGTGACCTACAGGCTCCATCGGAGACCCAGTACTTC
CASSDLQAPSETQYF
>TRBV12-3/TRBV12-4|TRBJ1-1|-|many
TGTGCCAGCAGTTTACGGGGGGTCGGCACTGAAGCTTTCTTT
CASSLRGVGTEAFF
>TRBV6-1|TRBJ2-2|-|-
TGTGCCAGCAGTTCGGACATAAACACCGGGGAGCTGTTTTTT
CASSSDINTGELFF
>TRBV6-4|TRBJ2-1|TRBD1|-
TGTGCCAGCAGTTCCGACAGGGGGACTCAGCCCGCCTACAATGAGCAGTTCTTC
CASSSDRGTQPAYNEQFF
>TRBV3-1|TRBJ2-1|TRBD1|many
TGTGCCAGCAGCACAGGGGGTTTAAATGAGCAGTTCTTC
CASSTGGLNEQFF
>TRBV12-3/TRBV12-4|TRBJ2-3|-|many
TGTGCCAGCGGCCTGACAGGCCCCAGGGCAGATACGCAGTATTTT
CASGLTGPRADTQYF
>TRBV4-2|TRBJ1-2|-|-
TGTGCCAGCAGCCTGTCGGGGACATTCGGCTACACCTTC
CASSLSGTFGYTF
>TRBV20-1|TRBJ2-5|TRBD2|many
TGCAGTGTCGGGGGGGCAAAACAAGAGACCCAGTACTTC
CSVGGAKQETQYF
>TRBV5-6|TRBJ2-7|TRBD1|-
TGTGCCAGCAGCGGACCGGGACAGGAGTCCTACGAGCAGTACTTC
CASSGPGQESYEQYF
>TRBV6-2/TRBV6-3|TRBJ2-6|-|-
TGTGCCAGCAGTACCGGGGGAGAAGGGGCCAACGTCCTGACTTTC
CASSTGGEGANVLTF
>TRBV11-2|TRBJ1-1|TRBD1|many
TGTGCCAGCAGCTTGACACTCACAGGGGGCACTGAAGCTTTCTTT
CASSLTLTGGTEAFF
>TRBV10-2|TRBJ2-7|-|few
TGCGCCAGCAGTGCTCGGCACGAGCAGTACTTC
CASSARHEQYF
>TRBV20-1|TRBJ2-7|TRBD2|many
TGCAGTGCTACCGGGACTAGCGGGGGGGCATTCAAAGAGCAGTACTTC
CSATGTSGGAFKEQYF
>TRBV24-1|TRBJ1-5|TRBD1|many
TGTGCCACCAGTGAGTTTTCGGGACAGTACAATCAGCCCCAGCATTTT
CATSEFSGQYNQPQHF
>TRBV7-9|TRBJ1-1|-|-
TGTGCCAGCAGCCCGTTGGTACCGAACACTGAAGCTTTCTTT
CASSPLVPNTEAFF
>TRBV4-2|TRBJ2-1|-|few
TGTGCCAGCAGCCAAGAGGGGTGGAGTAGCTCCTACAATGAGCAGTTCTTC
CASSQEGWSSSYNEQFF
>TRBV10-3|TRBJ2-7|TRBD2|many
TGTGCCATCAGTGAAGCTGGGGCTAGCGGGGGGGTAATGAACGAGCAGTACTTC
CAISEAGASGGVMNEQYF
>TRBV7-9|TRBJ2-7|-|many
TGTGCCAGCAGCTTAGAGGTCCCCTACGAGCAGTACTTC
CASSLEVPYEQYF
>TRBV4-3|TRBJ2-5|TRBD2|few
TGCGCCAGCAGCCTAAGCGGGGGGCCCCAAGAGACCCAGTACTTC
CASSLSGGPQETQYF
>TRBV20-1|TRBJ1-1|-|-
TGCAGTGCCCCATTCCGGGGACGGTTGAACACTGAAGCTTTCTTT
CSAPFRGRLNTEAFF
>TRBV3-1|TRBJ2-1|TRBD1|few
TGTGCCAGCAGCCGGGACAGGAGTTACAATGAGCAGTTCTTC
CASSRDRSYNEQFF
>TRBV2|TRBJ2-5|-|many
TGTGCCAGCAGTGTTGCGACAGCCCCAGGGACCCAGTACTTC
CASSVATAPGTQYF
>TRBV20-1|TRBJ2-7|-|few
TGCAGTGCGAGAGGGCAGGGACTCGCGGTCTACGAGCAGTACTTC
CSARGQGLAVYEQYF
>TRBV11-2|TRBJ2-7|-|many
TGTGCCAGCAGCATACCGGGTGCCGCGGAGTACTTC
CASSIPGAAEYF
>TRBV5-4|TRBJ2-5|-|many
TGTGCCAGCAGCTCCCACCTCCGGGAGACCCAGTACTTC
CASSSHLRETQYF
>TRBV7-2|TRBJ2-3|TRBD2|-
TGTGCCAGCGTCCGGGGGGGCCTTGGAGATACGCAGTATTTT
CASVRGGLGDTQYF
>TRBV4-1|TRBJ2-2|-|-
TGCGCCAGCAGGCCCACAGGGACGGGTGGCACCGGGGAGCTGTTTTTT
CASRPTGTGGTGELFF
>TRBV6-1|TRBJ1-6|TRBD1|-
TGTGCCAGCAGTGAAGTCAGGGGGGCAACACCCCTCCACTTT
CASSEVRGATPLHF
>TRBV15|TRBJ2-4|-|many
TGTGCCACCAGGGACAAACGGATTCAGTACTTC
CATRDKRIQYF
>TRBV5-1|TRBJ2-5|-|many
TGCGCCAGCAGCCCCGGGGGCCCGCAAGAGACCCAGTACTTC
CASSPGGPQETQYF
>TRBV4-2|TRBJ2-1|-|many
TGTGCCAGCAGCTCCCTCAGGGGGGACGATGAGCAGTTCTTC
CASSSLRGDDEQFF
>TRBV7-9|TRBJ2-1|-|many
TGTGCCAGCAGCTTAGTAGGGAATGAGCAGTTCTTC
CASSLVGNEQFF
>TRBV4-1|TRBJ1-2|TRBD1|-
TGCGCCAGCAGCCAATTACAGGGGAGCTACACCTTC
CASSQLQGSYTF
>TRBV7-9|TRBJ2-3|-|few
TGTGCCAGCAGCCCCCCCACAGATACGCAGTATTTT
CASSPPTDTQYF